One sample yielded the 2 T cell receptor beta chains listed below, sequenced in a study of blood T cell repertoires in COVID-19. TCRdb's copy holds only in-frame clones and misses some; the assay was immunoSEQ multiplex PCR. The data show under 300,000 clones, about nine tenths seen once. Sequenced material: PBMCs or T cells enriched from blood (not recorded which). Source of these receptors: a human donor in a cohort exposed to, infected with or recovered from COVID-19 (not recorded which). The donor label of this sample is uncertain.

This chain connects TRBV12-5 to TRBJ2-7, with a weak D call TRBD1 (6 bases). Germline assignment: CDR1 LGHNT and CDR2 FRNRAP. This CDR3 spans 14 amino acids. Trimming took off 4 bases at V and 4 bases at J, with 14 bases between the two ends. The CDR3 is CASGSSRGTYEQYF. CDR3 DNA sequence: TGTGCTAGTGGTTCCAGCAGGGGTACATACGAGCAGTACTTC.

The chain has TRBV7-9 and TRBJ1-3; 10 bases map to TRBD1. The germline V gene encodes CDR1 SEHNR and CDR2 FQNEAQ (reference sequence). V lost 4 bases and J lost 8; bases outside the gene matches: 5. The CDR3 runs to 14 residues. CDR3 protein: CASSSRDRGDTIYF. In DNA form, the CDR3 reads TGTGCCAGCAGCTCGCGGGACAGGGGAGACACCATATATTTT.